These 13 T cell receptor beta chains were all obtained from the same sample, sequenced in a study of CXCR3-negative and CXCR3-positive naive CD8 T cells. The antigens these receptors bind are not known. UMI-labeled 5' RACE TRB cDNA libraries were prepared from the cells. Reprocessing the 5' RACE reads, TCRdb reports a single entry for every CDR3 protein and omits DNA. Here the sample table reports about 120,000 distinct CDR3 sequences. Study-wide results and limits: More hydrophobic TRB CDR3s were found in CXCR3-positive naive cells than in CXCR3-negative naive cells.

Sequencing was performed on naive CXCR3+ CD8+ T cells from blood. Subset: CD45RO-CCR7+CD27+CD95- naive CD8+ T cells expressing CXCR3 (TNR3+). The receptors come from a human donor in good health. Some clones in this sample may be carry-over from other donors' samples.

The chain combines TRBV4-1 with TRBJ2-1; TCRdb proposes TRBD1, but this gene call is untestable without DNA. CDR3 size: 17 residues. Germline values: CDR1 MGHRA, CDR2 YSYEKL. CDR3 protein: CASSQLPGGAINNEQFF.

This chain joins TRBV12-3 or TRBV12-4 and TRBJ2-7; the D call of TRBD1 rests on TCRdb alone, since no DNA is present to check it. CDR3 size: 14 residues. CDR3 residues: CASSSPVGCYEQYF.

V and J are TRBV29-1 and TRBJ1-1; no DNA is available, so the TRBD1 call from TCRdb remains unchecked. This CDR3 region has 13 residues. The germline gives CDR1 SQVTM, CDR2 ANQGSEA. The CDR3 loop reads CSVQGGINTEAFF.

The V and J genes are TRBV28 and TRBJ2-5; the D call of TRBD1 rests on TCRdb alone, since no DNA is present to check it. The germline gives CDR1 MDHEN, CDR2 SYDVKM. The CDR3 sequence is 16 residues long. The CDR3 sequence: CASSLPAQGLRQTQYF.

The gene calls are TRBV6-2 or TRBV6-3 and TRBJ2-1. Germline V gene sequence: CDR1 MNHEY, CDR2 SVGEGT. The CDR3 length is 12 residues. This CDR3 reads CASSYGLSEQFF.

CDR3 region: CSARAKGEPYGYTF. This chain uses TRBV20-1 with TRBJ1-2. CDR1 is DFQATT, CDR2 SNEGSKA, per germline (reference sequence). The CDR3 consists of 14 residues.

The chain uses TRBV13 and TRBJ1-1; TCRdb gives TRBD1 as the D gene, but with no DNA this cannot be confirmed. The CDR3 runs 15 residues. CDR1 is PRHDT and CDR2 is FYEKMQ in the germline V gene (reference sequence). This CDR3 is CASSLKGRMNTEAFF.

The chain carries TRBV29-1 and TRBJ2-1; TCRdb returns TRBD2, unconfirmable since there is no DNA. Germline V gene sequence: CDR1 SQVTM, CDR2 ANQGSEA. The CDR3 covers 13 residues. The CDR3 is CSALGGGAEEQFF.

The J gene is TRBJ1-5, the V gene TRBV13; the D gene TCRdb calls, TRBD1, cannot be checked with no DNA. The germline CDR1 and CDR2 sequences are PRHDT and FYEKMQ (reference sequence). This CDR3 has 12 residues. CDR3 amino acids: CASGTGNQPQHF.

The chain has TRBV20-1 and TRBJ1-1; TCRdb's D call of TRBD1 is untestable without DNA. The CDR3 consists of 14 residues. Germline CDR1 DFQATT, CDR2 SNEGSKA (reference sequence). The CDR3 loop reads CSAGTPTGNTEAFF.

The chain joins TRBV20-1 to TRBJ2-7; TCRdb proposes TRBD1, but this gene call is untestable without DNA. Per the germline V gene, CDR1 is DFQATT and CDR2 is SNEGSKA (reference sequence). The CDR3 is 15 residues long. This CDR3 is CSAREREGVYYEQYF.

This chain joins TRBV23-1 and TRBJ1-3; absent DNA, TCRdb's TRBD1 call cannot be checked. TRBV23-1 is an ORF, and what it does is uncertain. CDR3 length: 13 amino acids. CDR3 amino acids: CATLTGVGNTIYF.

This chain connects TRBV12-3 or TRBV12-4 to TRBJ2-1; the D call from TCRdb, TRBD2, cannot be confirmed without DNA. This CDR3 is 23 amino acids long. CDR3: CASSRRDAQGASGISPIYNEQFF.